The next 28 T cell receptor beta chains were all read from a single sample in a study of cytomegalovirus exposure and HLA in healthy donors. The PCR employed 60 Vbeta primers together with 13 Jbeta primers. The method was immunoSEQ multiplex PCR; TCRdb's version includes in-frame clones alone and lacks a portion of them. The table shows approximately 190,000 clones, with about four fifths occurring only once. Sample: PBMCs. The origin of the receptors is a woman between 25 and 40 years old in good health and CMV-seropositive.

This clone was detected once. The rearrangement joins TRBV13 to TRBJ2-7; no firm D call. Trimming cost V 1 base and J 6 bases, with 4 bases left between them. The V gene's germline CDR1 is PRHDT and CDR2 FYEKMQ (reference sequence). This CDR3 contains 11 residues. The DNA for the CDR3 is TGTGCCAGCAGCTTAGTATCCGAGCAGTACTTC. Amino acids: CASSLVSEQYF. The full variable domain, completed using reference TRBV13 and TRBJ2-7, is AAGVIQSPRHLIKEKRETATLKCYPIPRHDTVYWYQQGPGQDPQFLISFYEKMQSDKGSIPDRFSAQQFSDYHSELNMSSLELGDSALYFCASSLVSEQYFGPGTRLTVT.

CDR3 DNA: TGTGCCACCCTGGACTTGACCGAGAAGTACGAGCAGTACTTC. Translating it yields CATLDLTEKYEQYF. V usage is TRBV6-5 and J usage is TRBJ2-7; possibly TRBD2 for D (5 bases). The CDR3 is made up of 14 amino acids. V was shortened by 10 bases and J by 4 bases, with 20 bases between the two germline ends. CDR1 MNHEY and CDR2 SVGAGI come from the germline V gene.

Only one count was recorded for this clone. The J gene is TRBJ1-1, the V gene TRBV7-9; D ambiguous. The CDR3 is made up of 14 amino acids. Trimming left V 4 bases short and J 4 bases short, with 13 bases between. Germline-derived CDR1 and CDR2 are SEHNR and FQNEAQ (reference sequence). The CDR3 nucleotides read TGTGCCAGCAGCTCACTAACGGTGAGCACTGAAGCTTTCTTT. Encoded protein: CASSSLTVSTEAFF.

J is TRBJ1-3 and V is TRBV5-6, with 7 bases identical to TRBD1. Germline V gives CDR1 SGHDT, CDR2 YYEEEE. This CDR3 has 19 residues. After removal of 4 bases from V and 4 bases from J, the junction contained 20 bases not matched to a gene. CDR3 region: CASSRRPGRQGVKGNTIYF. The CDR3 DNA reads TGTGCCAGCAGCCGTCGGCCTGGGAGGCAGGGGGTAAAAGGAAACACCATATATTTT.

CDR3 sequence: CAISGGLAGRDTQYF. DNA for the CDR3: TGTGCCATCAGTGGGGGACTAGCGGGAAGGGATACGCAGTATTTT. The chain is built from TRBV10-3 and TRBJ2-3; 13 bases agree with TRBD2. Germline V CDR1 and CDR2: ENHRY, SYGVKD. J lost 6 bases, V lost 4 bases, and 4 bases had no gene match. The CDR3 consists of 15 residues.

The rearrangement links TRBV29-1 to TRBJ1-2; TRBD1 might be the D (5 bases). The germline V gene encodes CDR1 SQVTM and CDR2 ANQGSEA. V lost 1 base and J lost 2, with 8 bases in between. This CDR3 has 13 residues. CDR3 coding DNA: TGCAGCGTTGAAGCAGGGAGGAACTATGGCTACACCTTC. Protein sequence: CSVEAGRNYGYTF.

The chain is built from TRBV5-1 and TRBJ1-2; TRBD1 matches at 9 bases. Germline V lookup: CDR1 SGHRS, CDR2 YFSETQ. The CDR3 runs 14 residues. V lost 3 bases and J lost 7; bases outside the gene matches: 7. DNA of the CDR3: TGCGCCAGCAGCTGGGAACAGGGGGCGAGTGGCTACACCTTC. Its translation is CASSWEQGASGYTF.

The rearrangement links TRBV11-2 to TRBJ2-7; a possible D gene is TRBD2 (5 bases). The CDR3 length is 14 residues. Between the trimmed V and J ends, which lost 6 bases and 2 bases, there was a span of 14 bases. Germline V gene sequence: CDR1 SGHAT, CDR2 FQNNGV. Written as DNA, the CDR3 is TGTGCCAGCAGTTCCAGGACGGGGACCTACGAGCAGTACTTC. It specifies CASSSRTGTYEQYF.

The chain is built from TRBV5-4 and TRBJ2-1, with D tentatively TRBD2 (6 bases). Germline V lookup: CDR1 SGHNT, CDR2 YYREEE (reference sequence). The CDR3 runs 11 residues. V lost 0 bases, J lost 15 bases, and 10 bases lay in between. This CDR3 is CASSLGGARFF. In DNA form, the CDR3 reads TGTGCCAGCAGCTTGGGCGGGGCGCGGTTCTTC.

This chain links TRBV10-1 with TRBJ2-1; weak D call: TRBD2 (6 bases). V dropped 0 bases and J dropped 6 bases, with 9 bases sitting between them. CDR1 WNHNN and CDR2 SYGVQD come from the germline V gene (reference sequence). The CDR3 has 14 amino acids. This CDR3 reads CASSESAGFNEQFF. The CDR3, as DNA: TGCGCCAGCAGTGAGTCGGCGGGGTTCAATGAGCAGTTCTTC.

This clone was picked up a small number of times. V usage is TRBV28 and J usage is TRBJ1-1, with 9 bases lining up with TRBD1. V gave up 6 bases and J gave up 4 bases; unmatched junction bases: 6. CDR1 and CDR2 (germline): MDHEN, SYDVKM. The CDR3 spans 14 residues. The CDR3 here is CASSLQGAFTEAFF. CDR3 DNA: TGTGCCAGCAGCCTACAGGGGGCGTTCACTGAAGCTTTCTTT. Drawing the rest from reference TRBV28 and TRBJ1-1, the complete variable domain is DVKVTQSSRYLVKRTGEKVFLECVQDMDHENMFWYRQDPGLGLRLIYFSYDVKMKEKGDIPEGYSVSREKKERFSLILESASTNQTSMYLCASSLQGAFTEAFFGQGTRLTVV.

The chain couples TRBV21-1 to TRBJ1-4; the table's D call TRBD1 went unverified against the DNA. TRBV21-1 is annotated as a pseudogene. The CDR3 is made up of 19 amino acids. The CDR3 DNA is TGTGCCAGCAGCAAGTGGGACAGGGGAAGAGGTGAGGCTAATGAAAAACTGTTTTTT. Its translation is CASSKWDRGRGEANEKLFF.

J is TRBJ1-4 and V is TRBV19, with D perhaps matching TRBD1 (5 bases). CDR3 length equals 16 residues. CDR1 and CDR2 from the germline V gene are LNHDA and SQIVND (reference sequence). Trimming removed 9 bases from V and 4 bases from J, with 21 bases in between. The CDR3: CASQSKGAGFNEKLFF. The CDR3 DNA reads as TGTGCCAGCCAATCCAAAGGGGCAGGGTTTAATGAAAAACTGTTTTTT. Supplemented by reference TRBV19 and TRBJ1-4, the full variable domain reads DGGITQSPKYLFRKEGQNVTLSCEQNLNHDAMYWYRQDPGQGLRLIYYSQIVNDFQKGDIAEGYSVSREKKESFPLTVTSAQKNPTAFYLCASQSKGAGFNEKLFFGSGTQLSVL.

V usage is TRBV28 and J usage is TRBJ2-3; 9 nucleotides line up with TRBD1. The germline gives CDR1 MDHEN, CDR2 SYDVKM. With V trimmed by 6 bases and J by 1 base, 8 bases remained unmatched. This CDR3 comprises 16 residues. CDR3 in amino acids: CASSWVRTGGTDTQYF. The CDR3 DNA is TGTGCCAGCAGCTGGGTGAGGACAGGGGGCACAGATACGCAGTATTTT.

V is TRBV27 and J is TRBJ2-1; D might be TRBD2 (6 bases). The germline V and J ends were trimmed by 5 bases and 7 bases, with 24 bases remaining between them. Germline V gene sequence: CDR1 MNHEY, CDR2 SMNVEV (reference sequence). The CDR3 is 17 amino acids. CDR3 in DNA: TGTGCCAGCAGTCCAGGAATCTCTAGCGCCTGGGATAATGAGCAGTTCTTC. Its translation is CASSPGISSAWDNEQFF.

This clone was found once. Here the CDR3 DNA reads TGTGCCACCACCCCGACAGAGAAAGAGACCCAGTACTTC. It translates to CATTPTEKETQYF. V is TRBV15 and J is TRBJ2-5; D perhaps matches TRBD1 (5 bases). The CDR3 is 13 amino acids. The V end lost 7 bases, the J end lost 3 bases, and 12 bases lay between the germline ends. Germline lookup yields CDR1 LNHNV and CDR2 YYDKDF (reference sequence).

The J gene is TRBJ1-1, the V gene TRBV27; D is undetermined. Germline lookup yields CDR1 MNHEY and CDR2 SMNVEV (reference sequence). The CDR3 has 14 residues. Trimming cost V 6 bases and J 1 base, with 12 bases left between them. The CDR3 coding sequence is TGTGCCAGCAGCCCCCCTGGGCGGAACACTGAAGCTTTCTTT. Its protein product is CASSPPGRNTEAFF.

The chain carries TRBV2 and TRBJ1-2, with D maybe TRBD1 (5 bases). V lost 3 bases and J 4 bases, leaving 21 bases between the germline ends. CDR1 is SNHLY and CDR2 is FYNNEI in the germline V gene. The CDR3 extends over 17 amino acids. The CDR3 sequence is CASSDNHPGDSLYGYTF. DNA for the CDR3: TGTGCCAGCAGTGATAATCATCCGGGGGACTCCCTCTATGGCTACACCTTC.

This clone was counted only a few times. This sequence joins TRBV19 and TRBJ1-1, with D possibly TRBD1 on 6 matching bases. Germline loops: CDR1 LNHDA, CDR2 SQIVND (reference sequence). V was trimmed by 1 base and J by 1 base, leaving 10 bases between them. The CDR3 spans 15 residues. The CDR3 bases are TGTGCCAGTAGTATAGCGGGACACACGAACACTGAAGCTTTCTTT. Residues: CASSIAGHTNTEAFF.

V usage is TRBV19 and J usage is TRBJ1-4; possibly TRBD1 for D (6 bases). The CDR3 loop spans 13 amino acids. Trimming removed 6 bases from V and 11 bases from J, with 16 bases in between. Germline V gene data show CDR1 as LNHDA and CDR2 as SQIVND (reference sequence). CDR3 nucleotides: TGTGCCAGTAGCACGGACAGTCAAGGCAAACTGTTTTTT. Amino acid sequence: CASSTDSQGKLFF.

The rearrangement uses TRBV7-8 and TRBJ2-5; TRBD2 aligns across 9 bases. Trimming took 4 bases from V and 5 from J; bases not matched to a gene: 17. The CDR3 extends over 18 amino acids. CDR1 and CDR2 from the germline V gene are SGHVS and FQNEAQ. CDR3 sequence reads: CASSSPKGGRAIGETQYF. The CDR3 DNA reads TGTGCCAGCAGCTCCCCGAAGGGCGGGAGGGCCATAGGGGAGACCCAGTACTTC.

The chain is built from TRBV7-9 and TRBJ2-1; 9 bases line up with TRBD2. The germline V gene encodes CDR1 SEHNR and CDR2 FQNEAQ (reference sequence). The trim removed 6 bases at V and 6 bases at J, leaving 0 bases unmatched. This CDR3 spans 12 amino acids. The CDR3 sequence: CASRLAGNEQFF. In DNA, the CDR3 is TGTGCCAGCAGACTAGCGGGCAATGAGCAGTTCTTC.

V gene TRBV9 combines with J gene TRBJ2-3; 10 bases align to TRBD2. The trim removed 4 bases at V and 5 bases at J, leaving 7 bases unmatched. Germline loops: CDR1 SGDLS, CDR2 YYNGEE. This CDR3 has 15 residues. CDR3 sequence: CASSLSGGAGDTQYF. Written as DNA, the CDR3 is TGTGCCAGCAGCTTGAGCGGGGGGGCCGGAGATACGCAGTATTTT.

This rearrangement joins TRBV5-1 to TRBJ2-7; 10 bases match TRBD1. V was pared by 2 bases and J by 4 bases, with 9 bases of the junction left unmatched. CDR3 length: 16 residues. The germline gives CDR1 SGHRS, CDR2 YFSETQ. The CDR3: CASSLGGTGAWYEQYF. The CDR3 DNA is TGCGCCAGCAGCTTAGGGGGGACAGGGGCTTGGTACGAGCAGTACTTC.

This chain uses TRBV29-1 with TRBJ2-7, with D perhaps matching TRBD1 (6 bases). V lost 6 bases and J 5 bases, leaving 14 bases between the germline ends. CDR3 length: 12 residues. From germline, CDR1 is SQVTM and CDR2 ANQGSEA. This CDR3 reads CSVATGIDEQYF. CDR3 DNA: TGCAGCGTAGCCACAGGGATTGACGAGCAGTACTTC.

The rearrangement joins TRBV5-1 to TRBJ2-5; 9 bases are a match to TRBD1. CDR3 size: 15 residues. Germline trimming cut 6 bases from V and 5 bases from J; bases unmatched to any gene: 11. Germline CDR1 is SGHRS and CDR2 is YFSETQ. CDR3 region: CASKDRGASWETQYF. CDR3 DNA sequence: TGCGCCAGCAAAGACAGGGGGGCCTCCTGGGAGACCCAGTACTTC.

The chain links TRBV14 to TRBJ1-1; the D gene is possibly TRBD1 (6 bases). There are 13 residues in the CDR3. The ends were cut back, 3 bases at V and 1 base at J, with 6 bases in the middle. CDR1 is SGHDN, CDR2 FVKESK, per germline. The CDR3 nucleotides are TGTGCCAGCAGCCAGGGACAGAACACTGAAGCTTTCTTT. Translating it yields CASSQGQNTEAFF.

V usage is TRBV9 and J usage is TRBJ2-2, with TRBD2 as a possible D gene (5 bases). Germline-derived CDR1 and CDR2 are SGDLS and YYNGEE. The V end was cut by 0 bases, the J end by 5 bases, with 11 bases between. The length of the CDR3 is 15 residues. CDR3 protein: CASSVAGEITGELFF. The CDR3 coding sequence is TGTGCCAGCAGCGTAGCCGGGGAGATAACCGGGGAGCTGTTTTTT.